Presented here are 8 T cell receptor beta chains from one specimen sequenced in a study of shared clonotypes between healthy human individuals. CD45RO-negative, CCR7-selected cells formed the naive CD8 fraction, which excluded terminally differentiated effector memory CD45RA+ cells. This table comes from immunoSEQ multiplex PCR, and its TCRdb copy is limited to in-frame clones, with some not included. The data contain 750,000 to 1,000,000 clones, 90% to 95% of them seen just once; the ten biggest clones take up about 24%. Material for sequencing was naive CD8+ T cells sorted from blood. Receptors were obtained from a man aged 25 to 45 in good health.

The rearrangement uses TRBV7-9 and TRBJ1-1; TRBD1 agrees at 7 bases. Germline CDR1 and CDR2: SEHNR and FQNEAQ (reference sequence). V gave up 5 bases and J gave up 3 bases; unmatched junction bases: 9. This CDR3 spans 15 amino acids. The CDR3 reads CASSGTVSVHTEAFF. The CDR3 nucleotides read TGTGCCAGCAGCGGGACAGTAAGTGTCCACACTGAAGCTTTCTTT.

The chain recombines TRBV9 with TRBJ1-1; D is unclear. CDR1 is SGDLS and CDR2 is YYNGEE in the germline V gene. The V end lost 2 bases, the J end lost 0 bases, and 8 bases lay between the germline ends. The CDR3 totals 14 residues. CDR3 nucleotides: TGTGCCAGCAGCGTGGGTCCCCTGAACACTGAAGCTTTCTTT. Translating it yields CASSVGPLNTEAFF.

The V gene is TRBV11-3, the J gene TRBJ2-1; 9 bases match TRBD2. Germline trimming cut 4 bases from V and 2 bases from J; bases unmatched to any gene: 9. This CDR3 is built from 17 residues. Germline lookup yields CDR1 SGHNT and CDR2 YENEEA. This CDR3 reads CASSSTTSGQTYNEQFF. CDR3 nucleotide sequence: TGTGCCAGCAGCTCGACAACTAGCGGGCAGACCTACAATGAGCAGTTCTTC. Using reference TRBV11-3 and TRBJ2-1 for the parts outside the CDR3, the full variable domain is EAGVVQSPRYKIIEKKQPVAFWCNPISGHNTLYWYLQNLGQGPELLIRYENEEAVDDSQLPKDRFSAERLKGVDSTLKIQPAELGDSAVYLCASSSTTSGQTYNEQFFGPGTRLTVL.

This clone was seen only a few times. The sample has other DNA sequences that encode this CDR3 too. The J gene is TRBJ1-1, the V gene TRBV10-3; D unresolved. The germline gives CDR1 ENHRY, CDR2 SYGVKD. The CDR3 is 12 amino acids. The ends were cut back, 0 bases at V and 1 base at J, with 0 bases in the middle. The CDR3 DNA sequence: TGTGCCATCAGTGAGTCGAACACTGAAGCTTTCTTT. It codes for CAISESNTEAFF.

The V and J genes are TRBV28 and TRBJ1-2, with 9 bases lining up with TRBD1. Germline V gene sequence: CDR1 MDHEN, CDR2 SYDVKM. J gave up 0 bases and V 5 bases, and 10 bases lay outside the gene matches. CDR3 length equals 17 residues. In nucleotides, the CDR3 is TGTGCCAGCAGTGACGGACAGGGGTGGCATTCTAACTATGGCTACACCTTC. Encoded protein: CASSDGQGWHSNYGYTF.

This clone has just one count. This chain links TRBV11-2 with TRBJ1-1; the D is unclear. Germline V lookup: CDR1 SGHAT, CDR2 FQNNGV. With 5 bases removed from V and 0 bases from J, the gap between germline ends came to 13 bases. The CDR3 loop spans 15 amino acids. The CDR3 nucleotides are TGTGCCAGCAGCCCCACATGGGTTATGAACACTGAAGCTTTCTTT. Its protein product is CASSPTWVMNTEAFF.

V and J are TRBV5-8 and TRBJ2-7; no clear D. Looked up from germline, CDR1 is SGHTS and CDR2 is YDEGEE. The CDR3 has 13 amino acids. Trimming took off 1 base at V and 1 base at J, with 6 bases between the two ends. The CDR3 DNA reads as TGTGCCAGCAGCTTGATCGGATCCTACGAGCAGTACTTC. Translation gives CASSLIGSYEQYF.

CDR3 protein: CASSPGQGASTGELFF. In DNA, the CDR3 is TGTGCCAGCAGCCCAGGACAGGGGGCGAGCACCGGGGAGCTGTTTTTT. This rearrangement joins TRBV5-4 to TRBJ2-2; 11 positions match TRBD1. With V trimmed by 4 bases and J by 4 bases, 6 bases remained unmatched. The CDR3 runs to 16 residues. CDR1 and CDR2 from the germline V gene are SGHNT and YYREEE (reference sequence).